The rows below give T cell receptor beta chains drawn from one sample of a study of blood T cells in healthy people across ages. TCRdb reprocessed the 5' RACE reads with MiXCR, giving one entry per CDR3 protein. This sample has 1.6 million or so distinct CDR3 sequences, with roughly 32% found just once. The sequenced material came from blood. Receptors originate from a woman aged 25 to 45 in good health. CDR3s include the opening cysteine and the closing phenylalanine or tryptophan. Fields, in order: clone size, D gene, J gene, V gene, CDR3 protein, CDR3 DNA. The D gene is left open where the match is weak. Not every row has a clone size; where given, it reads once, few, many or a size class.

few - TRBJ2-5 TRBV12-3/TRBV12-4 CASSLTSLGTPQETQYF TGTGCCAGCAGTTTAACTTCGTTGGGGACCCCTCAAGAGACCCAGTACTTC
- - TRBJ1-2 TRBV6-1 CASSGGQHYGYTF TGTGCCAGCAGTGGTGGACAGCACTATGGCTACACCTTC
- - TRBJ1-1 TRBV10-1 CASSEWGIAEAFF TGCGCCAGCAGTGAATGGGGGATTGCTGAAGCTTTCTTT
few TRBD2 TRBJ2-3 TRBV5-6 CASSRGESPVDTQYF TGTGCCAGCAGCCGGGGGGAGAGCCCTGTGGATACGCAGTATTTT
once TRBD2 TRBJ2-5 TRBV27 CASSPTRLAGPQETQYF TGTGCCAGCAGTCCCACTCGACTAGCGGGGCCCCAAGAGACCCAGTACTTC
many TRBD1 TRBJ1-5 TRBV4-2 CASSQATGGHQPQHF TGTGCCAGCAGCCAAGCGACAGGGGGACATCAGCCCCAGCATTTT
- - TRBJ1-5 TRBV12-3/TRBV12-4 CVSSLLAGQPQHF TGTGTCAGCAGTTTATTAGCCGGGCAGCCCCAGCATTTT
- - TRBJ1-5 TRBV15 CATSRDIGSRDSNQPQHF TGTGCCACCAGCAGAGATATCGGCAGTAGAGATAGCAATCAGCCCCAGCATTTT
- - TRBJ2-3 TRBV9 CASSAPYTDAQYF TGTGCCAGCAGCGCACCATACACAGATGCGCAGTATTTT
- TRBD2 TRBJ2-7 TRBV11-1 CASSLTLGAGAYEQYF TGTGCCAGCAGCTTAACGCTCGGGGCGGGAGCCTACGAGCAGTACTTC
few - TRBJ2-3 TRBV29-1 CSVPETRTDTQYF TGCAGCGTACCAGAGACTCGCACAGATACGCAGTATTTT
- TRBD1 TRBJ1-5 TRBV4-1 CASSQETGSYSNQPQHF TGCGCCAGCAGCCAAGAGACAGGGAGTTACAGCAATCAGCCCCAGCATTTT
- - TRBJ2-1 TRBV20-1 CSASISSNEQFF TGCAGTGCTAGCATCTCGAGCAATGAGCAGTTCTTC
few TRBD2 TRBJ2-3 TRBV7-3 CASSSGLAGSLVGVDTQYF TGTGCCAGCAGCTCAGGACTAGCGGGGTCGTTAGTGGGGGTAGATACGCAGTATTTT
many - TRBJ2-1 TRBV15 CATSGVGEQFF TGTGCCACCAGCGGAGTAGGCGAGCAGTTCTTC
- - TRBJ1-3 TRBV15 CATSRDLKGNTIYF TGTGCCACCAGCAGAGATCTGAAGGGAAACACCATATATTTT
few TRBD1 TRBJ2-1 TRBV4-1 CASSQGQGRDEQFF TGTGCCAGCAGCCAAGGACAGGGACGAGATGAGCAGTTCTTC
- - TRBJ1-6 TRBV27 CASSLVSSYNSPLHF TGTGCCAGCAGTTTAGTGAGCTCCTATAATTCACCCCTCCACTTT
many TRBD1 TRBJ2-7 TRBV6-6 CASSYVPGQGAYEQYF TGTGCCAGCAGTTATGTCCCGGGACAGGGGGCCTACGAGCAGTACTTC
- TRBD2 TRBJ2-3 TRBV20-1 CSASPLAGGPTQYF TGCAGTGCTAGCCCACTAGCGGGAGGCCCAACGCAGTATTTT
few - TRBJ2-7 TRBV5-1 CASSNTRGPYEQYF TGCGCCAGCAGCAACACCAGGGGCCCCTACGAGCAGTACTTC
- TRBD2 TRBJ2-7 TRBV4-2 CASSRLPSGRQEQYF TGTGCCAGCAGTCGACTACCTAGCGGTCGTCAGGAGCAGTACTTC
few TRBD2 TRBJ2-7 TRBV5-1 CASSLGPAGETYEQYF TGCGCCAGCAGCTTGGGGCCAGCGGGAGAAACCTACGAGCAGTACTTC
few TRBD2 TRBJ2-3 TRBV6-5 CASSFSSGGASVADTQYF TGTGCCAGCAGTTTTTCTAGCGGGGGGGCCTCCGTGGCAGATACGCAGTATTTT
few - TRBJ1-2 TRBV5-1 CASSLADPYGYTF TGCGCCAGCAGCTTGGCAGACCCTTATGGCTACACCTTC
- TRBD2 TRBJ2-5 TRBV20-1 CSARDQREASYGQYF TGCAGTGCTAGAGATCAACGGGAGGCCTCCTACGGGCAGTACTTC
- - TRBJ2-2 TRBV20-1 CSARDHGTGGNTGELFF TGCAGTGCTAGAGATCATGGAACCGGGGGAAACACCGGGGAGCTGTTTTTT
few - TRBJ1-5 TRBV25-1 CASSVGGATSLDQPQHF TGTGCCAGCAGTGTAGGTGGGGCCACCTCGTTGGACCAGCCCCAGCATTTT
many - TRBJ1-2 TRBV4-1 CASSQAAGLRGGYTF TGCGCCAGCAGCCAAGCAGCAGGGTTAAGAGGGGGCTACACCTTC
few TRBD2 TRBJ2-5 TRBV5-1 CASSLTREGETQYF TGCGCCAGCAGCTTGACCAGGGAGGGGGAGACCCAGTACTTC
- - TRBJ2-7 TRBV13 CASSADSLPFEQYF TGTGCCAGCAGCGCCGACTCCTTACCCTTCGAGCAGTACTTC
- - TRBJ1-4 TRBV10-1 CASSRATIEKLFF TGCGCCAGCTCGAGGGCAACTATTGAAAAACTGTTTTTT
few - TRBJ2-3 TRBV7-2 CASSLVGGPGGGDTQYF TGTGCCAGCAGCTTAGTAGGAGGGCCCGGAGGAGGTGATACGCAGTATTTT
many TRBD1 TRBJ1-2 TRBV29-1 CSVTGTGAYGYTF TGCAGCGTAACCGGGACAGGGGCCTATGGCTACACCTTC
few TRBD1 TRBJ2-7 TRBV20-1 CSALEGQSSYEQYF TGCAGTGCTCTTGAGGGACAGAGCTCCTACGAGCAGTACTTC
few - TRBJ2-3 TRBV9 CASSVGGFGTDTQYF TGTGCCAGCAGCGTAGGGGGGTTCGGCACAGATACGCAGTATTTT
- TRBD2 TRBJ2-1 TRBV4-1 CASSFQGTSGGGEQFF TGCGCCAGCAGTTTTCAAGGGACTAGCGGGGGGGGAGAGCAGTTCTTC
many TRBD2 TRBJ2-7 TRBV29-1 CSVFSGGTNIYEQYF TGCAGCGTTTTTTCGGGGGGAACTAACATCTACGAGCAGTACTTC
- - TRBJ2-7 TRBV10-2 CASRELNHEQYF TGCGCCAGCAGGGAACTTAACCACGAGCAGTACTTC
few - TRBJ2-5 TRBV19 CASRNGTASQETQYF TGTGCCAGTAGGAATGGAACGGCTAGTCAAGAGACCCAGTACTTC
once - TRBJ1-1 TRBV7-9 CASSLEEEAFF TGTGCCAGCAGCTTAGAAGAGGAAGCTTTCTTT